The 10 T cell receptor beta chains in this list originate from one sample, sequenced in a study of T-cell memory formation after mild COVID-19. TCRdb independently ran MiXCR on the 5' RACE reads; one entry per CDR3 protein. In the table there are more than 300,000 distinct CDR3 sequences, roughly 19% of which are singletons. The sample consisted of PBMCs or a T cell subset sorted from them (not recorded which). The receptors derive from a man aged 18-30 years who had mild COVID-19 (a few samples of this study predate the infection). Cell type and time point are not known.

In its sample, this clonotype was seen once. This chain links TRBV6-2 or TRBV6-3 with TRBJ2-7; TRBD2 matches 7 bases. The ends lost 4 bases at V and 0 bases at J; junction bases unmatched: 9. The CDR3 contains 16 residues. Germline CDR1 is MNHEY and CDR2 is SVGEGT. CDR3 in amino acids: CASSSRLAGASYEQYF. CDR3 sequence (DNA): TGTGCCAGCAGTTCTCGTCTCGCGGGAGCCTCCTACGAGCAGTACTTC.

This chain's CDR3 is CASSLGQQDTEAFF. The DNA for the CDR3 is TGCGCCAGCAGCCTGGGACAGCAGGACACTGAAGCTTTCTTT. This sequence joins TRBV4-3 and TRBJ1-1; 7 bases agree with TRBD1. Germline loops: CDR1 LGHNA, CDR2 YSLEER. After removal of 4 bases from V and 3 bases from J, the junction contained 5 bases not matched to a gene. This CDR3 has 14 amino acids.

This clonotype was seen more than once but under ten times. In DNA form, the CDR3 reads TGTGCCAGCAGCTCCCACAGGACCTCTAACTATGGCTACACCTTC. Protein product: CASSSHRTSNYGYTF. This chain joins TRBV7-8 and TRBJ1-2; tentative D call: TRBD1 (5 bases). Trimming cost V 4 bases and J 0 bases, with 12 bases left between them. This CDR3 is 15 amino acids long. CDR1 is SGHVS, CDR2 FQNEAQ, per germline.

This clonotype was seen a few times. This chain joins TRBV7-8 and TRBJ2-1; no clear D. V lost 1 base and J lost 3, with 7 bases in between. The CDR3 has 14 residues. Germline CDR1 and CDR2: SGHVS and FQNEAQ. CDR3 DNA: TGTGCCAGCAGCTTAGAGGGCTACTACAATGAGCAGTTCTTC. Residues: CASSLEGYYNEQFF.

The chain combines TRBV29-1 with TRBJ2-5; no clear D. CDR1 and CDR2 from the germline V gene are SQVTM and ANQGSEA. The CDR3 covers 12 residues. V was trimmed by 3 bases and J by 5 bases, leaving 10 bases between them. The DNA of the CDR3 is TGCAGCGTTGAGATCAGTCCCGAGACCCAGTACTTC. Translated: CSVEISPETQYF.

This clonotype was seen only a few times. This chain links TRBV9 with TRBJ2-7; D possibly matches TRBD1 or TRBD2 (7 bases each). The CDR3 spans 17 residues. CDR1 is SGDLS and CDR2 is YYNGEE in the germline V gene. Deletions cut 3 bases from V and 0 bases from J, with 19 bases between. The DNA of the CDR3 is TGTGCCAGCAGCGCAGGTGGGGGGGGACAGATCTCCTACGAGCAGTACTTC. Amino acids: CASSAGGGGQISYEQYF. Together with reference TRBV9 and TRBJ2-7, the CDR3 gives the full variable domain: DSGVTQTPKHLITATGQRVTLRCSPRSGDLSVYWYQQSLDQGLQFLIQYYNGEERAKGNILERFSAQQFPDLHSELNLSSLELGDSALYFCASSAGGGGQISYEQYFGPGTRLTVT.

This clonotype came up a few times. The chain recombines TRBV30 with TRBJ2-2, with 8 bases matching TRBD1. The CDR3 consists of 16 residues. Germline loops: CDR1 GTSNPN, CDR2 SVGIG (reference sequence). With 2 bases clipped from V and 6 bases from J, the junction kept 11 bases outside the gene matches. The chain's CDR3 is CAWSTLQGGGPGELFF. The CDR3 nucleotides are TGTGCCTGGAGTACCTTACAGGGGGGAGGACCCGGGGAGCTGTTTTTT.

The V and J genes are TRBV3-1 and TRBJ2-5, with unresolved D. CDR1 and CDR2 from the germline V gene are LGHDT and YNNKEL (reference sequence). Trimming removed 4 bases from V and 5 bases from J, with 11 bases in between. This CDR3 is 13 amino acids long. CDR3 loop: CASSLGPWETQYF. In nucleotides, the CDR3 is TGTGCCAGCAGCCTCGGTCCATGGGAGACCCAGTACTTC.

This clonotype came up many times. The chain couples TRBV7-2 to TRBJ2-1; D remains unclear. CDR1 is SGHTA, CDR2 FQGNSA, per germline. This CDR3 has 15 residues. The V gene lost 5 bases and the J gene lost 0 bases, with 11 bases spanning the gap. The CDR3 loop is CASSLSRSSYNEQFF. CDR3 coding DNA: TGTGCCAGCAGCCTCTCACGGAGCTCCTACAATGAGCAGTTCTTC.

This clonotype was found many times. The rearrangement uses TRBV12-3 or TRBV12-4 and TRBJ2-3, with 10 bases aligning to TRBD2. The CDR3 spans 15 residues. Losses at the gene ends were 6 bases for V and 1 base for J; bases not matched to a gene: 4. CDR3 sequence: CASRIAGGGTDTQYF. The CDR3 bases are TGTGCCAGCAGGATAGCGGGGGGCGGCACAGATACGCAGTATTTT.